Shown below are 20 T cell receptor beta chains from a single sample sequenced in a study of control samples from healthy donors and cancer patients. The protocol was immunoSEQ multiplex PCR, while the TCRdb copy is restricted to in-frame clones and leaves out a portion. The profile shows roughly 130,000 clones, 90% to 95% of them singletons. The sequenced sample was PBMCs. The receptor source for this set is a man aged 50 or older with head and neck cancer.

The V and J genes are TRBV7-2 and TRBJ2-2; 8 nucleotides line up with TRBD2. CDR3 length: 16 amino acids. Germline V gene sequence: CDR1 SGHTA, CDR2 FQGNSA. V was clipped by 3 bases and J by 6 bases; unmatched bases: 9. In DNA, the CDR3 is TGTGCCAGCAGCTTTTTCGGCGGGGGGTCTTCCGGGGAGCTGTTTTTT. Its translation: CASSFFGGGSSGELFF.

V is TRBV18 and J is TRBJ2-5; D may be TRBD1 or TRBD2 (5 bases each). Germline V gives CDR1 KGHSH, CDR2 LQKENI. The CDR3 runs 13 residues. Trimming removed 5 bases at V and 1 base at J, with 8 bases between. The chain's CDR3 is CASSGTPQETQYF. CDR3 in DNA: TGTGCCAGCTCAGGGACGCCCCAAGAGACCCAGTACTTC.

V and J are TRBV11-2 and TRBJ2-1, with TRBD2 matching 9 bases. The CDR3 runs to 16 residues. Germline trimming cut 6 bases from V and 0 bases from J; bases unmatched to any gene: 6. Germline values: CDR1 SGHAT, CDR2 FQNNGV. The CDR3 reads CASSSSGGFSYNEQFF. DNA for the CDR3: TGTGCCAGCAGTTCCAGCGGGGGGTTCTCCTACAATGAGCAGTTCTTC.

The CDR3 here is CASSQNLAMKQPQHF. In DNA, the CDR3 is TGCGCCAGCAGCCAGAATCTCGCAATGAAGCAGCCCCAGCATTTT. This chain connects TRBV4-1 to TRBJ1-5; D not resolved. The CDR3 has 15 residues. V was cut by 3 bases and J by 7 bases, with 16 bases left in between. In germline, CDR1 is MGHRA, CDR2 YSYEKL.

This chain uses TRBV12-5 with TRBJ1-1, with D unresolved. The CDR3 spans 15 residues. Germline CDR1 LGHNT, CDR2 FRNRAP. V lost 0 bases, J lost 1 base, and 9 bases lay in between. CDR3 DNA: TGTGCTAGTGGTTTGGTACTTGGCAAGAACACTGAAGCTTTCTTT. Translating gives CASGLVLGKNTEAFF.

J is TRBJ1-6 and V is TRBV3-1 (or the pseudogene TRBV3-2); weak D call: TRBD1 (5 bases). CDR3 length: 16 amino acids. The germline gives CDR1 LGHDT, CDR2 YNNKEL (reference sequence). V was clipped by 2 bases and J by 4 bases, with 12 bases between them. CDR3 in DNA: TGTGCCAGCAGCCAACTCGGGGCAGGGTATAATTCACCCCTCCACTTT. Encoded protein: CASSQLGAGYNSPLHF.

The gene calls are TRBV27 and TRBJ2-7; D gene uncertain. The CDR3 length is 13 residues. V shed 3 bases and J shed 0 bases, with 6 bases lying between them. The V gene's germline CDR1 is MNHEY and CDR2 SMNVEV (reference sequence). In DNA, the CDR3 is TGTGCCAGCAGTTTTCGTTACTCCTACGAGCAGTACTTC. Encoded protein: CASSFRYSYEQYF.

The chain has TRBV7-2 and TRBJ2-2; weak D call: TRBD1 (6 bases). This CDR3 has 15 amino acids. CDR1 is SGHTA, CDR2 FQGNSA, per germline. Trimming removed 1 base at V and 0 bases at J, with 6 bases between. CDR3 DNA: TGTGCCAGCAGCTTAGAGGGGGCGAACACCGGGGAGCTGTTTTTT. This sequence encodes CASSLEGANTGELFF.

The genes are TRBV7-9 and TRBJ2-6; TRBD1 matches 7 bases. Germline loops: CDR1 SEHNR, CDR2 FQNEAQ (reference sequence). The CDR3 is 17 residues long. V gave up 5 bases and J gave up 0 bases; unmatched junction bases: 7. In nucleotides, the CDR3 is TGTGCCAGCAGCAGCTCTTACAGGGGCTCTGGGGCCAACGTCCTGACTTTC. Translating it yields CASSSSYRGSGANVLTF.

The chain recombines TRBV4-3 with TRBJ2-7; TRBD2 matches 13 bases. The CDR3 is 15 residues long. Germline V gives CDR1 LGHNA, CDR2 YSLEER. J was trimmed by 2 bases and V by 3 bases; bases with no gene match: 1. CDR3 amino acids: CASSQGLAGTYEQYF. In DNA form, the CDR3 reads TGCGCCAGCAGCCAGGGACTAGCGGGAACCTACGAGCAGTACTTC.

The rearrangement joins TRBV6-4 to TRBJ2-1; 9 bases align to TRBD1. CDR3 length: 13 amino acids. Germline CDR1 and CDR2: MRHNA and SNTAGT. After removal of 6 bases from V and 9 bases from J, the junction contained 6 bases not matched to a gene. CDR3: CASSRTGDTEQFF. CDR3 nucleotides: TGTGCCAGCAGCCGGACAGGGGACACTGAGCAGTTCTTC.

This chain uses TRBV3-1 (or the pseudogene TRBV3-2) with TRBJ2-7, with D perhaps TRBD1 (5 bases). Germline V CDR1 and CDR2: LGHDT, YNNKEL (reference sequence). The CDR3 has 20 amino acids. V was trimmed by 3 bases and J by 3 bases, leaving 30 bases between them. The CDR3 bases are TGTGCCAGCAGCCAGGCAAGGGTCCCCTCTCCCCAGGGCGAGGTCTACGAGCAGTACTTC. This codes for CASSQARVPSPQGEVYEQYF.

The CDR3 nucleotides read TGCGCCAGCAGCCCGGGACAGGGGGGGATGAACACTGAAGCTTTCTTT. The encoded protein is CASSPGQGGMNTEAFF. The chain is built from TRBV4-3 and TRBJ1-1, with 11 bases matching TRBD1. Germline lookup yields CDR1 LGHNA and CDR2 YSLEER. The CDR3 has 16 residues. Germline trimming cut 4 bases from V and 0 bases from J; bases unmatched to any gene: 4.

This clone occurred once. V gene TRBV7-2 combines with J gene TRBJ2-7; 10 nucleotides match TRBD1. CDR3 length: 15 residues. Trimming removed 1 base from V and 2 bases from J; junction bases left unmatched: 2. Per the germline V gene, CDR1 is SGHTA and CDR2 is FQGNSA. CDR3 bases: TGTGCCAGCAGCTTAGAAGGACAGGGGGCCTACGAGCAGTACTTC. Translating gives CASSLEGQGAYEQYF.

For the CDR3, the DNA is TGTGCCTGGAGTGTACCAACAGGGTTCGGAGGAAACACCATATATTTT. Translated: CAWSVPTGFGGNTIYF. The chain links TRBV30 to TRBJ1-3; tentative D call: TRBD1 (6 bases). Germline values: CDR1 GTSNPN, CDR2 SVGIG (reference sequence). V lost 0 bases to trimming and J lost 4 bases, with 16 bases between them. There are 16 residues in the CDR3.

This clone was counted once. The chain joins TRBV15 to TRBJ1-1, with TRBD1 matching 9 bases. This CDR3 is 14 amino acids long. Unmatched junction bases numbered 2, after V lost 2 bases and J lost 4 bases. CDR1 is LNHNV and CDR2 is YYDKDF in the germline V gene (reference sequence). The CDR3 loop reads CATSRRTGATEAFF. As DNA, the CDR3 is TGTGCCACCAGCAGAAGGACAGGGGCCACTGAAGCTTTCTTT. The full variable domain, rest sourced from reference TRBV15 and TRBJ1-1, is DAMVIQNPRYQVTQFGKPVTLSCSQTLNHNVMYWYQQKSSQAPKLLFHYYDKDFNNEADTPDNFQSRRPNTSFCFLDIRSPGLGDTAMYLCATSRRTGATEAFFGQGTRLTVV.

The genes are TRBV5-1 and TRBJ1-2, with D possibly matching TRBD1 (5 bases). The CDR3 runs to 13 residues. V dropped 4 bases and J dropped 5 bases, with 12 bases sitting between them. Germline V gene sequence: CDR1 SGHRS, CDR2 YFSETQ. CDR3 coding DNA: TGCGCCAGCAGCCCAGCGACAGCTTATGGCTACACCTTC. This gives the protein CASSPATAYGYTF.

This chain uses TRBV7-3 with TRBJ2-5; the match to TRBD1 covers 7 bases. V gave up 4 bases and J gave up 0 bases; unmatched junction bases: 2. The CDR3 sequence is 14 residues long. Germline CDR1 reads SGHTA; CDR2 reads FQGTGA. The CDR3: CASSSGQDQETQYF. CDR3 nucleotide sequence: TGTGCCAGCAGCTCTGGACAGGACCAAGAGACCCAGTACTTC.

The chain uses TRBV7-2 and TRBJ1-1; maybe TRBD1 (6 bases). This CDR3 is 13 amino acids long. Germline assignment: CDR1 SGHTA and CDR2 FQGNSA. Trimming pared 2 bases from V and 11 bases from J, leaving 15 bases between. The CDR3 DNA follows: TGTGCCAGCAGCTTATTGGGCAGGGGAGCCGCTTTCTTT. Protein sequence: CASSLLGRGAAFF.

This rearrangement joins TRBV7-2 to TRBJ2-1; either TRBD1 or TRBD2 may fit D (6 bases each). V was shortened by 2 bases and J by 2 bases, with 16 bases between the two germline ends. Germline V lookup: CDR1 SGHTA, CDR2 FQGNSA. CDR3 length: 17 amino acids. The CDR3 sequence: CASSLRPGGSAYNEQFF. The CDR3 bases are TGTGCCAGCAGCTTACGCCCCGGGGGCTCCGCCTACAATGAGCAGTTCTTC.